These 25 T cell receptor beta chains were sequenced from one sample in a study of T cell responses to AZD1222 COVID-19 vaccine. Clones were read by immunoSEQ multiplex PCR, and TCRdb kept only the in-frame ones, dropping some. This sample yields approximately 80,000 clones, of which about nine tenths are seen a single time; about 3.5% belongs to the top ten. Source: peripheral blood, taken 28 days after the second AZD1222 dose. The receptors originated from an adult who received the AZD1222 COVID-19 vaccine.

V usage is TRBV5-4 and J usage is TRBJ2-1; unclear D gene. The V gene's germline CDR1 is SGHNT and CDR2 YYREEE (reference sequence). V dropped 3 bases and J dropped 3 bases, with 16 bases sitting between them. The CDR3 has 16 residues. The CDR3 nucleotides are TGTGCCAGCAGCTCCCAGACGGAGACGCTCTACAATGAGCAGTTCTTC. Amino acid sequence: CASSSQTETLYNEQFF.

V usage is TRBV30 and J usage is TRBJ2-2, with D maybe TRBD2 (6 bases). V lost 5 bases and J lost 0, with 16 bases in between. CDR3 length: 16 residues. Germline values: CDR1 GTSNPN, CDR2 SVGIG (reference sequence). CDR3 sequence: CAWDTVAGPNTGELFF. The CDR3 DNA is TGTGCCTGGGACACCGTTGCGGGACCGAACACCGGGGAGCTGTTTTTT.

This rearrangement joins TRBV12-3 or TRBV12-4 to TRBJ2-1; D is possibly TRBD2 (5 bases). The CDR3 is 12 amino acids. V lost 6 bases to trimming and J lost 10 bases, with 13 bases between them. CDR3 DNA sequence: TGTGCCAGCAGGTCCGAGGGTTGGGAGCAGTTCTTC. This translates into CASRSEGWEQFF.

The CDR3 coding sequence is TGTGCCAGTAGTATCGGCAGGGATCAGCCCCAGCATTTT. Translated, it gives CASSIGRDQPQHF. This chain joins TRBV19 and TRBJ1-5; possibly TRBD1 for D (5 bases). V lost 3 bases and J lost 5, with 8 bases in between. The CDR3 sequence is 13 residues long. Per germline, CDR1 LNHDA and CDR2 SQIVND (reference sequence).

The V call is TRBV19, the J call TRBJ1-1; tentatively, D is TRBD1 (5 bases). Germline assignment: CDR1 LNHDA and CDR2 SQIVND (reference sequence). With 7 bases removed from V and 8 bases from J, the gap between germline ends came to 17 bases. The CDR3 is made up of 13 amino acids. CDR3 in DNA: TGTGCCAGTATGAAGGGGCCGAGGCGAGAAGCTTTCTTT. It is translated as CASMKGPRREAFF.

The rearrangement uses TRBV6-5 and TRBJ2-7; weak D call: TRBD1 (5 bases). The CDR3 spans 14 residues. Per the germline V gene, CDR1 is MNHEY and CDR2 is SVGAGI. V was clipped by 6 bases and J by 0 bases, with 12 bases between them. Here the CDR3 reads CASRAQGYSYEQYF. DNA of the CDR3: TGTGCCAGCAGGGCGCAGGGTTACTCCTACGAGCAGTACTTC.

The table lists this clone with a count of one. This chain links TRBV29-1 with TRBJ1-3; TRBD1 agrees at 7 bases. With V trimmed by 0 bases and J by 6 bases, 5 bases remained unmatched. The CDR3 runs 14 residues. Germline CDR1 and CDR2: SQVTM and ANQGSEA. DNA of the CDR3: TGCAGCGTTGAAGATAGAACAGGGGAAAACACCATATATTTT. Its protein product is CSVEDRTGENTIYF. The full variable domain, its missing parts supplied by reference TRBV29-1 and TRBJ1-3, is SAVISQKPSRDICQRGTSLTIQCQVDSQVTMMFWYRQQPGQSLTLIATANQGSEATYESGFVIDKFPISRPNLTFSTLTVSNMSPEDSSIYLCSVEDRTGENTIYFGEGSWLTVV.

V and J are TRBV29-1 and TRBJ2-7; D may be TRBD2 (6 bases). CDR3 length equals 13 residues. Germline CDR1 reads SQVTM; CDR2 reads ANQGSEA. Trimming took 5 bases from V and 0 from J, leaving 11 bases between them. Here the CDR3 reads CSVLARSSYEQYF. In DNA, the CDR3 is TGCAGCGTTCTAGCGCGGAGCTCCTACGAGCAGTACTTC.

The chain is built from TRBV7-9 and TRBJ1-1; D may be TRBD1 (6 bases). Germline V CDR1 and CDR2: SEHNR, FQNEAQ (reference sequence). CDR3 size: 14 residues. V was trimmed by 8 bases and J by 6 bases, leaving 19 bases between them. As DNA, the CDR3 is TGTGCCAGCGGACCAGGGGAGGTTCTTCCTGAAGCTTTCTTT. It translates to CASGPGEVLPEAFF.

The chain is built from TRBV5-1 and TRBJ2-7; TRBD2 matches 10 bases. J lost 1 base, V lost 0 bases, and 4 bases had no gene match. This CDR3 spans 16 amino acids. Germline V CDR1 and CDR2: SGHRS, YFSETQ. The CDR3 spells CASSLAPAGGSYEQYF. DNA for the CDR3: TGCGCCAGCAGCTTGGCCCCAGCGGGAGGGTCCTACGAGCAGTACTTC.

V gene TRBV3-1 (or the pseudogene TRBV3-2) combines with J gene TRBJ2-5; no reliable D call. V lost 3 bases, J lost 5 bases, and 10 bases lay in between. This CDR3 region has 13 residues. Per germline, CDR1 LGHDT and CDR2 YNNKEL (reference sequence). The CDR3 DNA reads as TGTGCCAGCAGCCAGCTAGGGAAGGAGACCCAGTACTTC. Protein product: CASSQLGKETQYF.

The CDR3 nucleotides read TGTGCCAGCAGCAACTCTAGGGGACAGGGGATCTATGGCTACACCTTC. Protein sequence: CASSNSRGQGIYGYTF. This chain uses TRBV13 with TRBJ1-2; 10 nucleotides match TRBD1. The CDR3 runs to 16 residues. Trimming cost V 5 bases and J 4 bases; bases outside gene matches: 10. Germline V CDR1 and CDR2: PRHDT, FYEKMQ (reference sequence).

The chain joins TRBV7-8 to TRBJ1-5; D is undetermined. Germline V gene sequence: CDR1 SGHVS, CDR2 FQNEAQ. The germline V and J ends were trimmed by 0 bases and 10 bases, with 10 bases remaining between them. CDR3 length equals 13 residues. For the CDR3, the DNA is TGTGCCAGCAGCTTAGCCGAAGACCTTCCCCAGCATTTT. It codes for CASSLAEDLPQHF. The full variable domain, with the rest looked up from reference TRBV7-8 and TRBJ1-5, is GAGVSQSPRYKVAKRGQDVALRCDPISGHVSLFWYQQALGQGPEFLTYFQNEAQLDKSGLPSDRFFAERPEGSVSTLKIQRTQQEDSAVYLCASSLAEDLPQHFGDGTRLSIL.

The chain recombines TRBV12-3 or TRBV12-4 with TRBJ1-5, with D maybe TRBD1 (6 bases). CDR3 size: 13 residues. Trimming stripped 5 bases from V and 7 bases from J, with 12 bases between. This chain's CDR3 is CASSVSQGQPQHF. CDR3 DNA sequence: TGTGCCAGCAGTGTCTCACAGGGACAGCCCCAGCATTTT.

The chain employs TRBV10-3 and TRBJ1-1; no firm D call. V was shortened by 0 bases and J by 0 bases, with 11 bases between the two germline ends. The CDR3 consists of 16 residues. Germline V CDR1 and CDR2: ENHRY, SYGVKD. CDR3 in amino acids: CAISESYLLLNTEAFF. CDR3 in DNA: TGTGCCATCAGTGAGTCGTATCTTCTCCTGAACACTGAAGCTTTCTTT.

The chain joins TRBV5-1 to TRBJ2-2; TRBD2 matches 9 bases. The ends lost 6 bases at V and 5 bases at J; junction bases unmatched: 5. CDR1 is SGHRS and CDR2 is YFSETQ in the germline V gene. The CDR3 covers 14 residues. The CDR3 is CASNLLAGTGELFF. CDR3 coding DNA: TGCGCCAGCAATCTCCTAGCGGGAACCGGGGAGCTGTTTTTT.

This clone occurred a few times. V usage is TRBV6-6 and J usage is TRBJ2-2, with no clear D. V gave up 3 bases and J gave up 5 bases, with 7 bases separating them. Per germline, CDR1 MNHNY and CDR2 SVGAGI (reference sequence). The CDR3 has 13 amino acids. CDR3 in amino acids: CASSYIGTGELFF. CDR3 nucleotides: TGTGCCAGCAGTTATATCGGAACCGGGGAGCTGTTTTTT.

The CDR3 DNA reads TGTGCCAGCAGCCCTAAGGACAGGGTGACAAATGAGCAGTTCTTC. This encodes CASSPKDRVTNEQFF. J is TRBJ2-1 and V is TRBV11-3; TRBD1 matches 8 bases. In germline, CDR1 is SGHNT, CDR2 YENEEA. The CDR3 extends over 15 amino acids. Trimming took 5 bases from V and 7 from J; bases not matched to a gene: 10.

The chain uses TRBV4-2 and TRBJ2-7; 7 nucleotides match TRBD1. The CDR3 is made up of 14 amino acids. The junction had 2 bases not matched to a gene; V was cut back by 3 bases and J by 0 bases. Germline CDR1 reads LGHNA; CDR2 reads YNFKEQ. The CDR3 bases are TGTGCCAGCAGCCAGCAGGGGGACTCCTACGAGCAGTACTTC. It specifies CASSQQGDSYEQYF.

This clone was counted a single time. The V gene is TRBV5-1, the J gene TRBJ2-2, with TRBD1 as a possible D gene (5 bases). CDR3 size: 14 residues. The V gene's germline CDR1 is SGHRS and CDR2 YFSETQ. Trimming left V 4 bases short and J 4 bases short, with 11 bases between. CDR3 coding DNA: TGCGCCAGCAGCACCGACAGCAGCACCGGGGAGCTGTTTTTT. Its protein is CASSTDSSTGELFF.

This sequence joins TRBV27 and TRBJ2-7; 8 positions agree with TRBD2. Trimming took 7 bases from V and 6 from J; bases not matched to a gene: 2. The V gene's germline CDR1 is MNHEY and CDR2 SMNVEV (reference sequence). The CDR3 is 11 amino acids. DNA of the CDR3: TGTGCCAGCAAACTAGCGGCCGAGCAGTACTTC. Translated, it gives CASKLAAEQYF.

The chain carries TRBV5-1 and TRBJ1-4; 8 positions match TRBD1. The germline CDR1 and CDR2 sequences are SGHRS and YFSETQ. V was pared by 6 bases and J by 8 bases, with 12 bases of the junction left unmatched. CDR3 length: 15 residues. CDR3 region: CASTLQGARQEKLFF. The CDR3 DNA reads TGCGCCAGCACCCTTCAGGGGGCGCGGCAGGAAAAACTGTTTTTT.

The chain carries TRBV19 and TRBJ1-2, with D tentatively TRBD1 (5 bases). The length of the CDR3 is 11 residues. The V end lost 3 bases, the J end lost 8 bases, and 7 bases lay between the germline ends. Germline CDR1 reads LNHDA; CDR2 reads SQIVND (reference sequence). CDR3 region: CASSIEGGYTF. The CDR3 bases are TGTGCCAGTAGTATCGAGGGGGGCTACACCTTC.

The V and J genes are TRBV6-5 and TRBJ1-1; TRBD1 is a possible D gene (6 bases). The CDR3 length is 14 residues. CDR1 is MNHEY, CDR2 SVGAGI, per germline. Between the trimmed V and J ends, which lost 6 bases and 2 bases, there was a span of 13 bases. Here the CDR3 DNA reads TGTGCCAGCAGCGACCTCGGGGGCAACACTGAAGCTTTCTTT. Encoded protein: CASSDLGGNTEAFF.

This clone has a handful of counts. The chain employs TRBV4-1 and TRBJ1-3, with 8 bases aligning to TRBD1. Germline CDR1 and CDR2: MGHRA and YSYEKL. Unmatched junction bases numbered 1, after V lost 0 bases and J lost 3 bases. There are 15 residues in the CDR3. CDR3 nucleotides: TGCGCCAGCAGCCAAGATGGGACAGGTGGAAACACCATATATTTT. Its translation is CASSQDGTGGNTIYF.